This TCR beta chain originates from a study of blood T cell repertoires in COVID-19 (dated by TCRdb to about 2020). Regarding the study in general: Samples covering the acute and convalescent phases of COVID-19 were provided by collaborators in the United States, Italy and Spain. The dataset comprised deeply sampled blood TCRbeta repertoires from subjects exposed to, actively infected with, or recovered from COVID-19. The material from the prospective study consisted of cDNA or gDNA derived from T cells, B-cell-depleted T cells, or PBMCs. Where available, HLA class I and class II types were obtained from metadata supplied by the sample provider rather than from assay-based typing. A de-identified subject ID, COVID-19 status, age in years and sex were almost always included in the sample metadata. The repertoires were released in a freely available public database intended as a resource for research on the immune response to SARS-CoV-2. The samples were drawn from two sources: the first 160 participants of the ongoing ImmuneRACE study, and 1,254 subjects contributed by 6 global collaborators.

The collaborating institutions used their own protocols to collect whole blood in K2EDTA tubes. Collaborator samples were shipped for TCRbeta analysis as frozen whole blood, isolated PBMCs, or DNA extracted from either sample type. Measured from the cysteine to the phenylalanine, the CDR3 is 14 residues long. Just the 42-base CDR3 DNA is kept, in frame starting at base 1. From the germline V gene (reference sequence), CDR1 is SEHNR and CDR2 is FQNEAQ. V lost 3 bases and J lost 3 bases; the stretch between them is 11 bases long. Concerning this clone: Its antigen remains unidentified. Per-base qualities were not stored, and no clone one base away is much larger.

The research as a whole found: The quantity of clinical and demographic metadata differed by source and by participant and was supplied without curation.

TCRbeta CDR3 regions were amplified from genomic DNA using the immunoSEQ Assay, a bias-controlled multiplex PCR. The study's own analysis went as follows. Within the assay, amplification of reference gene primers was used to estimate how many nucleated cells each sample contained. Sequence reads were collapsed and filtered to measure the absolute abundance of every unique TCRbeta CDR3 rearrangement. For each sample, productive Simpson clonality was calculated as the square root of Simpson's diversity index over productive rearrangements. This immuneACCESS table, as held by TCRdb, lists in-frame sequences with V and J called but not all clones. Of the missing ones, under half trace to an unresolved V gene in checked studies; the others have no known cause. The DNA was the basis for D and trimming; V, J and clone size are from that table. In this sample the table shows some 130,000 clones, 85% to 90% of which occur a single time. The biggest ten clones account for about 17% of the sample.

The rearrangement combines TRBV7-9 with TRBJ1-1, and TRBD1 may be the D gene, going by 6 matching bases. The sequenced sample consisted of peripheral blood. The clonotype was recovered from a man aged 45-65 years with active or convalescent COVID-19. CDR3 reads: CASSFQGRHTEAFF. The sequenced DNA: TGTGCCAGCAGCTTTCAGGGGAGACACACTGAAGCTTTCTTT.